This T cell receptor beta chain was identified during a study of T-cell memory formation after mild COVID-19. TCRdb used MiXCR to reprocess the 5' RACE reads, holding one entry per CDR3 protein. The sample lists around 80,000 distinct CDR3 sequences, roughly 12% seen once, with roughly two fifths in the top ten. The CDR3 is 13 amino acids. Germline V gene sequence: CDR1 SGHAT, CDR2 FQNNGV. After removal of 0 bases from V and 4 bases from J, the junction contained 0 bases not matched to a gene. This clonotype has a handful of counts. The chain combines TRBV11-2 with TRBJ2-7; 7 positions match TRBD2. The specimen was PBMCs or a T cell subset sorted from them (not recorded which). The origin of this receptor is a man aged 18 to 30 who had mild COVID-19 (a few samples of this study predate the infection). Cell type and time point are not known. The CDR3 DNA is TGTGCCAGCAGCTTAGAAGCGGGATACGAGCAGTACGTC. This translates into CASSLEAGYEQYV.